These 10 T cell receptor beta chains were sequenced from one sample in a study of T cell repertoires in cytomegalovirus infection. No cognate antigen is known for these TCRs. TCRdb fed the reads into MiXCR, producing one record per CDR3 protein. The table lists about 920,000 distinct CDR3 sequences, under 40% of them singletons. Sequences were derived from cultured CD8+ T cells from PBMCs, sampled from culture after CMV antigen stimulation. These receptor sequences come from a human donor in good health (CMV status not recorded). Some clones in this sample may be carry-over from other donors' samples.

This clonotype came up a few times. The chain recombines TRBV7-9 with TRBJ2-3; no definite D call. The V gene's germline CDR1 is SEHNR and CDR2 FQNEAQ (reference sequence). The length of the CDR3 is 14 residues. The V end lost 1 base, the J end lost 2 bases, and 7 bases lay between the germline ends. The CDR3 region is CASSLGVFTDTQYF. In nucleotides, the CDR3 is TGTGCCAGCAGCTTAGGAGTTTTCACAGATACGCAGTATTTT.

This clonotype was detected a few times. This rearrangement joins TRBV7-9 to TRBJ2-7, with 9 bases matching TRBD1. V dropped 7 bases and J dropped 4; count of bases not matched to a gene: 8. Germline values: CDR1 SEHNR, CDR2 FQNEAQ (reference sequence). This CDR3 contains 14 residues. CDR3 loop: CASTHRDRAYEQYF. Written as DNA, the CDR3 is TGTGCCAGCACCCACCGGGACAGGGCGTACGAGCAGTACTTC.

There are a few counts of this clonotype. The V and J genes are TRBV6-2 or TRBV6-3 and TRBJ2-1, with 7 bases fitting TRBD2. The CDR3 runs to 13 residues. Germline trimming cut 4 bases from V and 9 bases from J; bases unmatched to any gene: 6. In germline, CDR1 is MNHEY, CDR2 SVGEGT. CDR3 amino acids: CASSSGWGGEQFF. For the CDR3, the DNA is TGTGCCAGCAGTTCCGGCTGGGGGGGTGAGCAGTTCTTC.

The chain is built from TRBV6-6 and TRBJ1-5; tentatively, D is TRBD1 (6 bases). This CDR3 has 15 amino acids. Germline CDR1 reads MNHNY; CDR2 reads SVGAGI (reference sequence). Between the trimmed V and J ends, which lost 7 bases and 1 base, there was a span of 14 bases. Here the CDR3 DNA reads TGTGCCAGCACCCTGGGACATAACAGCAATCAGCCCCAGCATTTT. This translates into CASTLGHNSNQPQHF.

V usage is TRBV14 and J usage is TRBJ2-1; maybe TRBD2 (5 bases). This CDR3 spans 13 amino acids. Trimming pared 0 bases from V and 10 bases from J, leaving 10 bases between. Germline V gene sequence: CDR1 SGHDN, CDR2 FVKESK. The CDR3 sequence is CASSQDYTGEQFF. The CDR3 region has the DNA TGTGCCAGCAGCCAAGATTACACGGGGGAGCAGTTCTTC.

Turning to this clonotype: At one end, the junction sequence differs from germline, possibly due to a read error. V and J are TRBV6-2 or TRBV6-3 and TRBJ1-1; a possible D gene is TRBD1 (6 bases). This CDR3 is built from 13 residues. CDR1 and CDR2 from the germline V gene are MNHEY and SVGEGT. The CDR3 sequence is CASRGHLNAEAFF. DNA for the CDR3: TGTGCCAGCCGGGGACACCTGAACGCTGAAGCTTTCTTT.

Many counts were recorded for this clonotype. At one end, the junction sequence differs from germline, possibly due to a read error. J is TRBJ1-5 and V is TRBV12-3 or TRBV12-4; a weak D match, TRBD1 (5 bases). This CDR3 has 14 amino acids. CDR3 sequence reads: CASSLGWGNQPQHF. DNA of the CDR3: TGTGCCAGCAGCTTAGGTTGGGGGAATCAGCCCCAGCATTTT.

V and J are TRBV7-2 and TRBJ2-7; D ambiguous. Trimming took off 1 base at V and 0 bases at J, with 7 bases between the two ends. The V gene's germline CDR1 is SGHTA and CDR2 FQGNSA. The CDR3 sequence is 14 residues long. CDR3 region: CASSLEYNSYEQYF. CDR3 DNA sequence: TGTGCCAGCAGCTTAGAGTATAACTCCTACGAGCAGTACTTC.

Note on this clonotype: The junction and the germline gene differ at one end; a read error may be behind it. V is TRBV27 and J is TRBJ1-4, with D tentatively TRBD1 (5 bases). The CDR3 runs 15 residues. The germline gives CDR1 MNHEY, CDR2 SMNVEV (reference sequence). DNA for the CDR3: TGTGCCAACAGTTCCCTTGGGACGGGACCCGTGCAACTGTTTTTT. Its translation is CANSSLGTGPVQLFF.

This clonotype was detected many times. The V call is TRBV7-3, the J call TRBJ2-3; D is perhaps TRBD2 (5 bases). Deletions cut 7 bases from V and 5 bases from J, with 13 bases between. The CDR3 is made up of 13 amino acids. Looked up from germline, CDR1 is SGHTA and CDR2 is FQGTGA. CDR3 nucleotides: TGTGCCAGCACCCCCCCGGGGAGAGATACGCAGTATTTT. Amino acid sequence: CASTPPGRDTQYF.